The sequence of this T cell receptor (beta chain) was determined in a study of OX40 agonist ivuxolimab in advanced cancers. Notes on the study in general: Individuals who were partial responders at 0.1-3.0 mg/kg had clonal expansion that ranked among the lowest.

Only a few counts were recorded for this clone. The antigen remains undetermined. Germline V gene lookup returns CDR1 SGHTA and CDR2 FQGTGA. The V and J ends lost 2 bases and 3 bases, in that order; junction bases with no gene match: 6. This CDR3 contains 16 residues. Here immunoSEQ multiplex PCR was the method, and the copy in TCRdb shows in-frame clones only, minus some. The table shows fewer than 90,000 clones, with more than 85% occurring only once. Sequencing was performed on CD4+ or CD8+ T cells sorted from blood, taken in a trial of the OX40 agonist ivuxolimab. This chain connects TRBV7-3 to TRBJ2-7, with 11 bases aligning to TRBD2. The TCR was taken from an adult with an advanced solid tumor such as melanoma, head and neck, liver or kidney cancer. The chain's CDR3 is CASSLPGLAEFYEQYF. CDR3 nucleotide sequence: TGTGCCAGCAGCTTACCGGGACTAGCGGAGTTCTACGAGCAGTACTTC.